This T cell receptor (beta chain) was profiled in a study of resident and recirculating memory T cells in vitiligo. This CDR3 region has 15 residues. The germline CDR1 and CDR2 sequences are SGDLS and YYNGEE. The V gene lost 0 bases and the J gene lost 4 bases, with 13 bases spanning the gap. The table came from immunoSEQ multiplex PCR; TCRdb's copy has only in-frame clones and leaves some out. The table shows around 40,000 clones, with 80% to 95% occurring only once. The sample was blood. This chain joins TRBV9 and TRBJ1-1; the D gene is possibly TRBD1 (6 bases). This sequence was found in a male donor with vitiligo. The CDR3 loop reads CASSVVGGARTEAFF. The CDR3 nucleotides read TGTGCCAGCAGCGTAGTGGGGGGGGCGCGCACTGAAGCTTTCTTT.